The T cell receptor beta chain described here comes from a study of blood T cell repertoires in COVID-19. Study overall: The United States, Italy and Spain supplied acute and convalescent COVID-19 samples. Sample material is recorded as cDNA or gDNA derived from T cells, B-cell-depleted T cells, or PBMCs.

Original processing methods: By means of reference gene primer amplification, nucleated cell counts were estimated. TCRdb's table, derived via immunoSEQ multiplex PCR, lists solely in-frame clones and lacks some. The D gene and trimming were derived from the DNA, and the V and J assignments and clone size from that table. The sample includes under 200,000 clones, around 83% seen only once; the top ten take approximately 6.1%. The CDR3 consists of 15 residues. The germline CDR1 and CDR2 sequences are MRHNA and SNTAGT. V was shortened by 3 bases and J by 10 bases, with 19 bases between the two germline ends. This clone was seen ten or more times.

The rearrangement links TRBV6-4 to TRBJ2-1, with D maybe TRBD1 (6 bases). The receptor's source is a woman aged 40 to 55 with acute or convalescent COVID-19. The sample comprised peripheral blood. The CDR3 reads CASSEGAGSSEEQFF. The DNA for the CDR3 is TGTGCCAGCAGTGAGGGGGCAGGTTCTTCTGAGGAGCAGTTCTTC.